This TCR beta chain was identified during a study of blood T cell repertoires in COVID-19. Study-level background: Some COVID-19 samples were acute and others convalescent; all came from the United States, Italy and Spain.

Under the authors' procedure: It was from reference gene primer amplification that nucleated cell counts were estimated. Profiling relied on immunoSEQ multiplex PCR, and the TCRdb table lists in-frame clones only, not all of them. That table supplies the V and J calls and clone size; D and trimming were determined from the DNA. Found here are about 170,000 clones, roughly 80% of them singletons; the top ten hold approximately 2.4%. The CDR3 totals 16 residues. Deletions cut 3 bases from V and 0 bases from J, with 12 bases between. Per the germline V gene, CDR1 is LGHDT and CDR2 is YNNKEL (reference sequence).

The origin of this receptor is a human donor with acute or convalescent COVID-19. The donor label of this sample is uncertain. This sequence joins TRBV3-1 (or the pseudogene TRBV3-2) and TRBJ1-3; tentatively, D is TRBD1 (5 bases). The sample consisted of peripheral blood. CDR3 loop: CASSQGTSGSGNTIYF. The DNA of the CDR3 is TGTGCCAGCAGCCAGGGGACTTCTGGCTCTGGAAACACCATATATTTT.